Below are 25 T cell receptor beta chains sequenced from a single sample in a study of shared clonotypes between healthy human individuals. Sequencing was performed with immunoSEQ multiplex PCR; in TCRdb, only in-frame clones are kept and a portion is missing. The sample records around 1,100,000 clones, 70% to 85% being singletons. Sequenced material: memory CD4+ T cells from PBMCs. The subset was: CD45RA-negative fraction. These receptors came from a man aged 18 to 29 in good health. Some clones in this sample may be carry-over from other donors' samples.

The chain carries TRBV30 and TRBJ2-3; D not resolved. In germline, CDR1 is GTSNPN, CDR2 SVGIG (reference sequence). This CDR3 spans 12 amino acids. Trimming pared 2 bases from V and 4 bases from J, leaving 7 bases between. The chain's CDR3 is CAWSPSPDTQYF. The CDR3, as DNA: TGTGCCTGGAGTCCCTCCCCAGATACGCAGTATTTT.

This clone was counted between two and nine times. CDR3 amino acids: CATSRDRLDQPQHF. As DNA, the CDR3 is TGTGCCACCAGCAGAGATAGGTTGGATCAGCCCCAGCATTTT. The chain joins TRBV15 to TRBJ1-5, with D unclear. Trimming pared 0 bases from V and 5 bases from J, leaving 8 bases between. Germline lookup yields CDR1 LNHNV and CDR2 YYDKDF (reference sequence). This CDR3 is built from 14 residues.

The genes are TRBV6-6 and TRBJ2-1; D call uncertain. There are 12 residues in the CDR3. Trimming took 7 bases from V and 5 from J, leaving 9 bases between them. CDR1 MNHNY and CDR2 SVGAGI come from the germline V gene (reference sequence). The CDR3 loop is CASIGRNNEQFF. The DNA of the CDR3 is TGTGCCAGCATCGGACGGAACAATGAGCAGTTCTTC.

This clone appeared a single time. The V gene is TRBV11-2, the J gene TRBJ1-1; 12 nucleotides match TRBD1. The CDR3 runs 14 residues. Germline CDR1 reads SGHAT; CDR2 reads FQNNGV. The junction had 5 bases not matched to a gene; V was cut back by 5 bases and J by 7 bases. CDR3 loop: CASSPGTGGGEAFF. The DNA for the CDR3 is TGTGCCAGCAGCCCCGGGACAGGGGGCGGTGAAGCTTTCTTT.

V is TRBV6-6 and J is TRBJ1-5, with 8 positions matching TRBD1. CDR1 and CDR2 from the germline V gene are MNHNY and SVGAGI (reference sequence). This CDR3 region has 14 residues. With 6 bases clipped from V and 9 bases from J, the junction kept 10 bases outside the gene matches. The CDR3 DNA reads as TGTGCCAGCAGCTCCCAGGGGGCCCGGGGGCCCCAGCATTTT. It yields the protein CASSSQGARGPQHF.

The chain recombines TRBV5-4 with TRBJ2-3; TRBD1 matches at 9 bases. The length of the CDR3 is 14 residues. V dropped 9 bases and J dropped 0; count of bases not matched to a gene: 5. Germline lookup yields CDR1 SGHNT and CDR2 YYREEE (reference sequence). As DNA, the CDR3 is TGTGCCACCCTGGACAGGGGCAGCACAGATACGCAGTATTTT. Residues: CATLDRGSTDTQYF.

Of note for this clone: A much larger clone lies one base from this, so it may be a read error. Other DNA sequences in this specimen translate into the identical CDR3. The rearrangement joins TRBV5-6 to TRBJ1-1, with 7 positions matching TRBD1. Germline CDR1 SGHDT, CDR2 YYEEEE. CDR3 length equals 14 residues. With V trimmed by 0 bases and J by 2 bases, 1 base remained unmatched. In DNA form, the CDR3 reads TGTGCCAGCAGCTTGGACAGGGGCAACACTGAAGCTTTCTTT. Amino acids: CASSLDRGNTEAFF. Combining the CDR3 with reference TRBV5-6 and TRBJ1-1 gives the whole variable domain DAGVTQSPTHLIKTRGQQVTLRCSPKSGHDTVSWYQQALGQGPQFIFQYYEEEERQRGNFPDRFSGHQFPNYSSELNVNALLLGDSALYLCASSLDRGNTEAFFGQGTRLTVV.

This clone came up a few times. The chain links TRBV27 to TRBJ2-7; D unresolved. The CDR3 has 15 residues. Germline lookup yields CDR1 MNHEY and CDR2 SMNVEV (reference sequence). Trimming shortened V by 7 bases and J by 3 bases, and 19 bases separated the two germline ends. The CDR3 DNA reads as TGTGCCAGCACCCTTAATCAGAATACCCTCTACGAGCAGTACTTC. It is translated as CASTLNQNTLYEQYF.

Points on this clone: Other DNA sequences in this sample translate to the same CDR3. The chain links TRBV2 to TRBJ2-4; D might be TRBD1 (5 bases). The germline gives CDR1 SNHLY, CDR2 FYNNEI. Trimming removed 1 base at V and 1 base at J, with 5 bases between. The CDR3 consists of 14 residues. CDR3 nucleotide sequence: TGTGCCAGCAGTGAAGGGGGCGCCAAAAACATTCAGTACTTC. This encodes CASSEGGAKNIQYF.

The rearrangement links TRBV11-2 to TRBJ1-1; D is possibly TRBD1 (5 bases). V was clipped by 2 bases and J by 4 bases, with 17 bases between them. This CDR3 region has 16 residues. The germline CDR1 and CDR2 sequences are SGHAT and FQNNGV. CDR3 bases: TGTGCCAGCAGCTTAATATATCAGGGAGGGAGCACTGAAGCTTTCTTT. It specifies CASSLIYQGGSTEAFF.

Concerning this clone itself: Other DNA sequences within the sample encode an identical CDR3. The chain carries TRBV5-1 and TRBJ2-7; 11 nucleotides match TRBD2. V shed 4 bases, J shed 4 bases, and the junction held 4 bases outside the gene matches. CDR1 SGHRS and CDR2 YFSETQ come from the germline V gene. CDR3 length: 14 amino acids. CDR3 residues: CASSPTSGSYEQYF. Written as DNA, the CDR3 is TGCGCCAGCAGCCCCACTAGCGGGAGTTACGAGCAGTACTTC.

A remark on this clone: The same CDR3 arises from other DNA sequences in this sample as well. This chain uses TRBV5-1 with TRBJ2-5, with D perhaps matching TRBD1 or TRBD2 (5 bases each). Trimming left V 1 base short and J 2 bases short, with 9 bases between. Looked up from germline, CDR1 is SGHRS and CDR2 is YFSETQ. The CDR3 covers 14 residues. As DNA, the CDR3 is TGCGCCAGCAGCTTGCAGGGACCTCAAGAGACCCAGTACTTC. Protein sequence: CASSLQGPQETQYF.

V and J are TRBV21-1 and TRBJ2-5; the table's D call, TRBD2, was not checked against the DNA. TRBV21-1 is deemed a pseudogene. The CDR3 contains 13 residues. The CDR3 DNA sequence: TGTGCCAGCTGGAGGGGCGGAGATGAGACCCAGTACTTC. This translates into CASWRGGDETQYF.

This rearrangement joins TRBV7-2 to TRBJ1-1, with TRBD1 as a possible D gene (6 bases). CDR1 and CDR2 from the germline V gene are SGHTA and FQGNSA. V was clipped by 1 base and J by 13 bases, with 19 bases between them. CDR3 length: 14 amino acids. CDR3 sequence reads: CASSLGGQTYSCFF. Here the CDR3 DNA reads TGTGCCAGCAGCTTAGGTGGACAGACCTATTCGTGTTTCTTT. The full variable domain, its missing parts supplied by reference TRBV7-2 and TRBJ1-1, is GAGVSQSPSNKVTEKGKDVELRCDPISGHTALYWYRQSLGQGLEFLIYFQGNSAPDKSGLPSDRFSAERTGGSVSTLTIQRTQQEDSAVYLCASSLGGQTYSCFFGQGTRLTVV.

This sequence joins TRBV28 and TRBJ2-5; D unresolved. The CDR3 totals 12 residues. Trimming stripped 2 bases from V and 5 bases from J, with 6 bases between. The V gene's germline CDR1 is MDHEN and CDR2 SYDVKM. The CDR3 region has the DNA TGTGCCAGCAGTTTAATGGCTGAGACCCAGTACTTC. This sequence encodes CASSLMAETQYF.

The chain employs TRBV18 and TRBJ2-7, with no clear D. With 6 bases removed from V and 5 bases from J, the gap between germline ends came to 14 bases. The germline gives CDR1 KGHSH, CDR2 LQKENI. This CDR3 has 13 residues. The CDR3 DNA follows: TGTGCCAGCTCCCCCCCCAGCGACGACGAGCAGTACTTC. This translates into CASSPPSDDEQYF.

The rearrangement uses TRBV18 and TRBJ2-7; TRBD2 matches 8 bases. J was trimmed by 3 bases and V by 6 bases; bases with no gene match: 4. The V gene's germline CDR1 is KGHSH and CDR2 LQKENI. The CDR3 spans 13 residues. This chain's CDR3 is CASSGGGFYEQYF. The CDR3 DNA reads TGTGCCAGCTCTGGCGGGGGGTTCTACGAGCAGTACTTC.

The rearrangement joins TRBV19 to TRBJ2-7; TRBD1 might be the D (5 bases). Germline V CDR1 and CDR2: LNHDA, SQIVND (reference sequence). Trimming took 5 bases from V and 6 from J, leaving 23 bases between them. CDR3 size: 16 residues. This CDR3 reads CASSLFSGAGVREQYF. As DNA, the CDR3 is TGTGCCAGTAGTCTATTTAGTGGGGCCGGTGTACGCGAGCAGTACTTC.

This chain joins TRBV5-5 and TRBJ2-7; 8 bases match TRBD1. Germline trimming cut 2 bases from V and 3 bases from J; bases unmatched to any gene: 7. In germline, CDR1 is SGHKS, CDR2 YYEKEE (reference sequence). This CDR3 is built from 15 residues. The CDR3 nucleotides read TGTGCCAGCAGCTTCGGACAGGGAAAACACTACGAGCAGTACTTC. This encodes CASSFGQGKHYEQYF.

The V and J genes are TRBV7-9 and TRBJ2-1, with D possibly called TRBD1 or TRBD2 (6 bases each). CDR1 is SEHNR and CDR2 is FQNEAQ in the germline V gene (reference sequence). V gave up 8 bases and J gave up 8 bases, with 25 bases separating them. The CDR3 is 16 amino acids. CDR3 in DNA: TGTGCCAGCGCGAGGATGGGGGGCGCTCGGGGCGATGAGCAGTTCTTC. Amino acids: CASARMGGARGDEQFF.

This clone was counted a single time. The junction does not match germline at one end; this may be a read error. CDR3 loop: CASSLYPSSFNEQFF. CDR3 nucleotide sequence: TGCGCCAGCAGCTTGTACCCCTCCTCCTTCAATGAGCAGTTCTTC. This chain links TRBV5-1 with TRBJ2-1, with D hard to call. From germline, CDR1 is SGHRS and CDR2 YFSETQ. The CDR3 runs to 15 residues.

CDR3 bases: TGTGCCAGCAGTTACTCTCGGTACCAAGAGACCCAGTACTTC. It encodes CASSYSRYQETQYF. V is TRBV6-5 and J is TRBJ2-5; D gene ambiguous. The V end was cut by 0 bases, the J end by 0 bases, with 5 bases between. Germline CDR1 reads MNHEY; CDR2 reads SVGAGI. This CDR3 has 14 amino acids.

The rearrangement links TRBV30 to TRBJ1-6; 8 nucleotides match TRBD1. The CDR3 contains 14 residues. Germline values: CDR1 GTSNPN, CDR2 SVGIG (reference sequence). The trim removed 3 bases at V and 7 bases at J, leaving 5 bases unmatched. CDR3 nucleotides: TGTGCCTGGAGAGGACAGGGCTCAAATTCACCCCTCCACTTT. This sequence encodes CAWRGQGSNSPLHF.

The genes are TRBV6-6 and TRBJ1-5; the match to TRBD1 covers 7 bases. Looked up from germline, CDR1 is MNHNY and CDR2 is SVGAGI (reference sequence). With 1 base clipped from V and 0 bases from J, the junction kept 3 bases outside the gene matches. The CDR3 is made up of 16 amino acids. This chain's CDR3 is CASSYFGTVSNQPQHF. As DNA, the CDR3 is TGTGCCAGCAGTTACTTCGGGACAGTTAGCAATCAGCCCCAGCATTTT.

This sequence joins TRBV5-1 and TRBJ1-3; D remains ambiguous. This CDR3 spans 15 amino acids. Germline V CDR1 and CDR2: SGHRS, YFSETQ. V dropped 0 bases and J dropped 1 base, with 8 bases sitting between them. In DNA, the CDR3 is TGCGCCAGCAGCTTGGCGGCTGTATCTGGAAACACCATATATTTT. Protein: CASSLAAVSGNTIYF.